Below are 22 T cell receptor beta chains sequenced from a single sample in a study of technical replicates of blood from a handful of donors. Some clones are missing from TCRdb's copy, which holds only in-frame ones; the method was immunoSEQ multiplex PCR. Among about 70,000 clones listed, approximately 90% were seen once. The sample consisted of PBMCs. The receptors originated from a human donor in good health. Some clones in this sample may be carry-over from other donors' samples.

V gene TRBV27 combines with J gene TRBJ1-1; TRBD1 matches 9 bases. Germline V gene lookup returns CDR1 MNHEY and CDR2 SMNVEV (reference sequence). V lost 3 bases, J lost 0 bases, and 5 bases stayed unmatched. This CDR3 comprises 16 residues. The CDR3 coding sequence is TGTGCCAGCAGTTTCCTGGGACAGGGACTGAACACTGAAGCTTTCTTT. It translates to CASSFLGQGLNTEAFF.

The genes are TRBV30 and TRBJ2-2, with D possibly matching TRBD1 (6 bases). Trimming stripped 3 bases from V and 2 bases from J, with 13 bases between. CDR3 length: 15 residues. CDR1 is GTSNPN and CDR2 is SVGIG in the germline V gene (reference sequence). CDR3 DNA: TGTGCCTGGAGCGCGCTGGGGGCAAACACCGGGGAGCTGTTTTTT. It encodes CAWSALGANTGELFF.

The gene calls are TRBV18 and TRBJ2-6; weak D call: TRBD1 (6 bases). Germline assignment: CDR1 KGHSH and CDR2 LQKENI. The CDR3 has 15 residues. V lost 4 bases to trimming and J lost 4 bases, with 11 bases between them. This CDR3 reads CASSLPGVGANVLTF. The CDR3 nucleotides are TGTGCCAGCTCACTTCCAGGGGTCGGGGCCAACGTCCTGACTTTC.

The chain recombines TRBV4-3 with TRBJ2-3; a weak D match, TRBD1 (5 bases). This CDR3 is built from 15 residues. The germline V gene has CDR1 LGHNA and CDR2 YSLEER. V shed 0 bases and J shed 6 bases, with 13 bases lying between them. The CDR3 DNA sequence: TGCGCCAGCAGCCAAGATTGGCCAGGGTGGGATACGCAGTATTTT. Translated: CASSQDWPGWDTQYF.

The J gene is TRBJ2-2, the V gene TRBV5-1; TRBD2 is a possible D gene (6 bases). Germline V lookup: CDR1 SGHRS, CDR2 YFSETQ. Trimming took off 1 base at V and 3 bases at J, with 7 bases between the two ends. The CDR3 sequence is 14 residues long. The CDR3 loop reads CASSLSGDTGELFF. The CDR3 nucleotides are TGCGCCAGCAGCTTGTCGGGGGACACCGGGGAGCTGTTTTTT.

This clone showed up just once. The chain uses TRBV9 and TRBJ2-5; TRBD2 matches 8 bases. Per the germline V gene, CDR1 is SGDLS and CDR2 is YYNGEE. This CDR3 spans 14 amino acids. Germline trimming cut 5 bases from V and 5 bases from J; bases unmatched to any gene: 8. The CDR3 DNA is TGTGCCAGCAGTCCTCGGGGGGGCCTGGAGACCCAGTACTTC. Translated, it gives CASSPRGGLETQYF.

The CDR3 region has the DNA TGTGCCACCTGTATCGGCGGACTAGCGGGACCACGCTCCTACAATGAGCAGTTCTTC. This translates into CATCIGGLAGPRSYNEQFF. The J gene is TRBJ2-1, the V gene TRBV7-2; TRBD2 agrees at 12 bases. J was trimmed by 0 bases and V by 10 bases; bases with no gene match: 16. Germline lookup yields CDR1 SGHTA and CDR2 FQGNSA. CDR3 length: 19 residues.

V gene TRBV7-9 combines with J gene TRBJ2-1; weak D call: TRBD2 (5 bases). CDR3 length: 15 residues. In germline, CDR1 is SEHNR, CDR2 FQNEAQ (reference sequence). With 6 bases removed from V and 4 bases from J, the gap between germline ends came to 16 bases. CDR3 sequence reads: CASRPLSGSYNEQFF. Here the CDR3 DNA reads TGTGCCAGCAGACCCTTATCGGGGAGTTACAATGAGCAGTTCTTC. The entire variable domain, with the rest obtained from reference TRBV7-9 and TRBJ2-1, is as follows: DTGVSQNPRHKITKRGQNVTFRCDPISEHNRLYWYRQTLGQGPEFLTYFQNEAQLEKSRLLSDRFSAERPKGSFSTLEIQRTEQGDSAMYLCASRPLSGSYNEQFFGPGTRLTVL.

This rearrangement joins TRBV2 to TRBJ2-3, with 9 bases aligning to TRBD2. This CDR3 contains 14 residues. V lost 6 bases and J lost 0; bases outside the gene matches: 1. Germline loops: CDR1 SNHLY, CDR2 FYNNEI. CDR3 in amino acids: CASRAGGSTDTQYF. The CDR3 DNA follows: TGTGCCAGCAGGGCGGGGGGGAGCACAGATACGCAGTATTTT.

The chain links TRBV7-2 to TRBJ2-7; no definite D call. CDR3 length: 13 residues. The germline CDR1 and CDR2 sequences are SGHTA and FQGNSA. Trimming removed 5 bases at V and 3 bases at J, with 11 bases between. CDR3 in amino acids: CASSREVRYEQYF. In nucleotides, the CDR3 is TGTGCCAGCAGCCGAGAGGTCCGCTACGAGCAGTACTTC.

This sequence joins TRBV5-1 and TRBJ2-5; 11 bases align to TRBD2. V was pared by 2 bases and J by 5 bases, with 11 bases of the junction left unmatched. The CDR3 spans 17 residues. The germline gives CDR1 SGHRS, CDR2 YFSETQ. CDR3 in DNA: TGCGCCAGCAGCTTATTATTAACGACTAGCGGGATGGAGACCCAGTACTTC. This translates into CASSLLLTTSGMETQYF.

This chain connects TRBV7-9 to TRBJ1-5; 7 bases match TRBD1. Germline V lookup: CDR1 SEHNR, CDR2 FQNEAQ (reference sequence). This CDR3 is 14 amino acids long. V trimming: 6 bases; J trimming: 4 bases; junction bases outside the gene matches: 6. For the CDR3, the DNA is TGTGCCAGCAGTAGAGGGGGCGGTAATCAGCCCCAGCATTTT. This sequence encodes CASSRGGGNQPQHF.

The V call is TRBV18, the J call TRBJ2-7; 7 bases map to TRBD2. The CDR3 covers 15 residues. The V segment lost 3 bases and the J segment 5 bases; nucleotides outside the gene matches: 10. Germline CDR1 and CDR2: KGHSH and LQKENI. The CDR3 coding sequence is TGTGCCAGCTCACCGCAGCGTGGGGGGGGTAACGAGCAGTACTTC. Translation: CASSPQRGGGNEQYF. Looking up the rest from reference TRBV18 and TRBJ2-7 gives the full variable domain: NAGVMQNPRHLVRRRGQEARLRCSPMKGHSHVYWYRQLPEEGLKFMVYLQKENIIDESGMPKERFSAEFPKEGPSILRIQQVVRGDSAAYFCASSPQRGGGNEQYFGPGTRLTVT.

This clone was observed once. This chain uses TRBV27 with TRBJ2-7; 12 bases are a match to TRBD1. Unmatched junction bases numbered 21, after V lost 2 bases and J lost 7 bases. Germline loops: CDR1 MNHEY, CDR2 SMNVEV (reference sequence). The CDR3 extends over 20 amino acids. Here the CDR3 DNA reads TGTGCCAGCAGTTTAAATTATTGGGACAGGGGGCCCCTAGGGACTTGGGAGCAGTACTTC. Translation: CASSLNYWDRGPLGTWEQYF.

The chain carries TRBV11-2 and TRBJ2-3; a weak D match, TRBD2 (5 bases). Trimming removed 6 bases at V and 4 bases at J, with 14 bases between. The CDR3 length is 14 residues. Germline CDR1 and CDR2: SGHAT and FQNNGV. CDR3 region: CASSYTSTADTQYF. The CDR3 bases are TGTGCCAGCAGTTACACTAGTACAGCAGATACGCAGTATTTT.

The rearrangement joins TRBV19 to TRBJ2-7, with 8 bases lining up with TRBD2. The CDR3 loop spans 16 amino acids. Germline V gene sequence: CDR1 LNHDA, CDR2 SQIVND (reference sequence). V trimming: 1 base; J trimming: 4 bases; junction bases outside the gene matches: 9. In DNA form, the CDR3 reads TGTGCCAGTAGTATAGTCGGCGGGAGGATCGGGTACGAGCAGTACTTC. Translation: CASSIVGGRIGYEQYF. Looking up the rest from reference TRBV19 and TRBJ2-7 gives the full variable domain: DGGITQSPKYLFRKEGQNVTLSCEQNLNHDAMYWYRQDPGQGLRLIYYSQIVNDFQKGDIAEGYSVSREKKESFPLTVTSAQKNPTAFYLCASSIVGGRIGYEQYFGPGTRLTVT.

The sample holds one count of this clone. This sequence joins TRBV7-2 and TRBJ2-1, with 12 bases matching TRBD2. The CDR3 has 18 residues. Trimming at V came to 2 bases and at J to 2 bases, leaving 7 bases not matched to a gene. Germline V gene lookup returns CDR1 SGHTA and CDR2 FQGNSA. The CDR3 spells CASSLSTSGRPPYNEQFF. CDR3 in DNA: TGTGCCAGCAGCTTAAGTACTAGCGGGAGGCCCCCCTACAATGAGCAGTTCTTC.

This chain joins TRBV19 and TRBJ2-1; 8 bases fit TRBD2. CDR1 is LNHDA, CDR2 SQIVND, per germline (reference sequence). The CDR3 spans 14 residues. V gave up 3 bases and J gave up 6 bases; unmatched junction bases: 4. The CDR3 loop reads CASSIGGAVNEQFF. CDR3 DNA sequence: TGTGCCAGTAGTATCGGGGGGGCTGTCAATGAGCAGTTCTTC.

About this clone itself: Distinct nucleotide sequences in the sample also encode this CDR3. The chain combines TRBV4-2 with TRBJ2-1, with TRBD2 identical over 8 bases. Trimming removed 1 base from V and 0 bases from J; junction bases left unmatched: 2. The CDR3 sequence is 16 residues long. Germline CDR1 is LGHNA and CDR2 is YNFKEQ. The CDR3 here is CASSQVAGSSYNEQFF. CDR3 in DNA: TGTGCCAGCAGCCAAGTAGCGGGGAGCTCCTACAATGAGCAGTTCTTC.

V is TRBV6-5 and J is TRBJ1-5; D uncertain. This CDR3 has 12 amino acids. Trimming left V 7 bases short and J 3 bases short, with 7 bases between. Germline lookup yields CDR1 MNHEY and CDR2 SVGAGI. The CDR3 sequence is CASNIPNQPQHF. CDR3 coding DNA: TGTGCCAGCAACATACCCAATCAGCCCCAGCATTTT.

This chain links TRBV5-6 with TRBJ2-7; TRBD2 agrees at 8 bases. The CDR3 contains 13 residues. Germline V gene sequence: CDR1 SGHDT, CDR2 YYEEEE. The V gene end was trimmed by 4 bases and the J gene end by 6 bases; junction bases not matched to a gene: 6. DNA for the CDR3: TGTGCCAGCAGCCCCGCGGGGGGCTCCGAGCAGTACTTC. Amino acid sequence: CASSPAGGSEQYF.

The genes are TRBV5-6 and TRBJ2-7; D perhaps matches TRBD2 (6 bases). This CDR3 is 14 amino acids long. CDR1 is SGHDT, CDR2 YYEEEE, per germline. Between the trimmed V and J ends, which lost 6 bases and 5 bases, there was a span of 18 bases. The CDR3 here is CASTFGGKSHEQYF. The CDR3 DNA reads as TGTGCCAGCACCTTCGGAGGGAAGTCCCACGAGCAGTACTTC.